Listed below are T cell receptor beta chains from one sample, sequenced in a study of OX40 agonist ivuxolimab in advanced cancers. The data were produced by immunoSEQ multiplex PCR, yet TCRdb's version contains in-frame clones alone and is incomplete. The sample has roughly 80,000 clones; about nine tenths are singletons. Here the sequenced sample was CD4+ or CD8+ T cells sorted from blood, taken in a trial of the OX40 agonist ivuxolimab. The source of these receptors is an adult with an advanced solid tumor such as melanoma, head and neck, liver or kidney cancer. The CDR3 runs from the conserved cysteine through the conserved F or W. Fields, in order: clone size, D gene, J gene, V gene, CDR3 DNA, CDR3 protein. D genes are given only for firm matches. Clone size is stated in some rows and not others, as once, few, many or a class when expanded.

abundance: -; d_gene: -; j_gene: TRBJ1-2; v_gene: TRBV7-9; CDR3nt: TGTGCCAGCAGCCAGGGTGGGCAAATCAGGGCCTATGGCTACACCTTC; CDR3aa: CASSQGGQIRAYGYTF
abundance: -; d_gene: TRBD1; j_gene: TRBJ1-4; v_gene: TRBV10-3; CDR3nt: TGTGCCATCAGTGAGGGACAGGGCTCTAATGAAAAACTGTTTTTT; CDR3aa: CAISEGQGSNEKLFF
abundance: -; d_gene: -; j_gene: TRBJ2-7; v_gene: TRBV6-1; CDR3nt: TGTGCCAGCAGTGAAGGGACGGGGGACAGTATCTACGAGCAGTACTTC; CDR3aa: CASSEGTGDSIYEQYF
abundance: -; d_gene: -; j_gene: TRBJ1-2; v_gene: TRBV27; CDR3nt: TGTGCCAGCAGTTTATCAAATCCCAAACCCACGGTGGGCTATGGCTACACCTTC; CDR3aa: CASSLSNPKPTVGYGYTF
abundance: -; d_gene: TRBD1; j_gene: TRBJ1-1; v_gene: TRBV6-5; CDR3nt: TGTGCCAGCAGTTCTCCCTCGGGGGACAGGTGGAAAGAAGCTTTCTTT; CDR3aa: CASSSPSGDRWKEAFF
abundance: once; d_gene: -; j_gene: TRBJ1-5; v_gene: TRBV27; CDR3nt: TGTGCCAGCAGCCCCGGTAGGGCCCCCAGGCCCCAGCATTTT; CDR3aa: CASSPGRAPRPQHF
abundance: -; d_gene: -; j_gene: TRBJ1-2; v_gene: TRBV11-2; CDR3nt: TGTGCCAGCAGCTTAGATCCAGGAGTCTATGGCTACACCTTC; CDR3aa: CASSLDPGVYGYTF
abundance: -; d_gene: -; j_gene: TRBJ1-2; v_gene: TRBV29-1; CDR3nt: TGCAGCGTTGTGTCCCGGGGCTCCTGGGGCTACACCTTC; CDR3aa: CSVVSRGSWGYTF
abundance: -; d_gene: -; j_gene: TRBJ1-1; v_gene: TRBV5-4; CDR3nt: TGTGCCAGCAGCTTTCATGGGGCAGGACTGAACACTGAAGCTTTCTTT; CDR3aa: CASSFHGAGLNTEAFF
abundance: -; d_gene: -; j_gene: TRBJ1-5; v_gene: TRBV30; CDR3nt: TGTGCCTGGAGTGTACGGCACGGTAGCAATCAGCCCCAGCATTTT; CDR3aa: CAWSVRHGSNQPQHF
abundance: once; d_gene: -; j_gene: TRBJ1-4; v_gene: TRBV2; CDR3nt: TGTGCCAGCCGGGGGGAAACTAATGAAAAACTGTTTTTT; CDR3aa: CASRGETNEKLFF
abundance: -; d_gene: TRBD1; j_gene: TRBJ1-3; v_gene: TRBV7-2; CDR3nt: TGTGCCAGCAGCTTAGTGACAGGGGCTGGAAACACCATATATTTT; CDR3aa: CASSLVTGAGNTIYF
abundance: -; d_gene: -; j_gene: TRBJ1-1; v_gene: TRBV28; CDR3nt: TGTGCCAGCACCGGGACCTCCACTGAAGCTTTCTTT; CDR3aa: CASTGTSTEAFF
abundance: -; d_gene: -; j_gene: TRBJ1-3; v_gene: TRBV4-1; CDR3nt: TGCGCCAGCAGCCAAGCGACCTTCCCAGGGACGGGAAACACCATATATTTT; CDR3aa: CASSQATFPGTGNTIYF
abundance: -; d_gene: TRBD2; j_gene: TRBJ2-3; v_gene: TRBV28; CDR3nt: TGTGCCAGCAGTTCGCCCGCCGGGGGGGACAGCACAGATACGCAGTATTTT; CDR3aa: CASSSPAGGDSTDTQYF
abundance: once; d_gene: -; j_gene: TRBJ2-7; v_gene: TRBV6-4; CDR3nt: TGTGCCAGCAGTGACAGGATCGGGTACGAGCAGTACTTC; CDR3aa: CASSDRIGYEQYF
abundance: -; d_gene: -; j_gene: TRBJ2-3; v_gene: TRBV19; CDR3nt: TGTGCCAGTAGTATGGATCAGGGGATCACAGATACGCAGTATTTT; CDR3aa: CASSMDQGITDTQYF
abundance: -; d_gene: -; j_gene: TRBJ2-6; v_gene: TRBV18; CDR3nt: TGTGCCAGCTCGTCGTACGGAGCTGGGGCCAACGTCCTGACTTTC; CDR3aa: CASSSYGAGANVLTF
abundance: -; d_gene: -; j_gene: TRBJ1-3; v_gene: TRBV28; CDR3nt: TGTGCCAGCTCTCTGGGGGGGGGCGGTGGAAACACCATATATTTT; CDR3aa: CASSLGGGGGNTIYF
abundance: -; d_gene: -; j_gene: TRBJ2-5; v_gene: TRBV19; CDR3nt: TGTGCCAGTAGAGGGCGAGGCTCACCGGGGGAGACCCAGTACTTC; CDR3aa: CASRGRGSPGETQYF
abundance: -; d_gene: -; j_gene: TRBJ2-7; v_gene: TRBV6-1; CDR3nt: TGTGCCGTCGAACCGTTAGGGAGGACCTACGAGCAGTACTTC; CDR3aa: CAVEPLGRTYEQYF
abundance: -; d_gene: TRBD2; j_gene: TRBJ2-1; v_gene: TRBV9; CDR3nt: TGTGCCAGCAGCGCAACCGGGACTAGCGGGAGAAATGAGCAGTTCTTC; CDR3aa: CASSATGTSGRNEQFF
abundance: -; d_gene: -; j_gene: TRBJ2-3; v_gene: TRBV11-3; CDR3nt: TGTGCCAGCAGCTGGGGGGATACGCAGTATTTT; CDR3aa: CASSWGDTQYF
abundance: few; d_gene: -; j_gene: TRBJ1-1; v_gene: TRBV2; CDR3nt: TGTGCCAGCAGCGTCGACAGCCGAATCACTGAAGCTTTCTTT; CDR3aa: CASSVDSRITEAFF
abundance: -; d_gene: TRBD2; j_gene: TRBJ2-2; v_gene: TRBV5-6; CDR3nt: TGTGCCAGCAGCTTGGGGGCTAGCGGGAGTATCACCGGGGAGCTGTTTTTT; CDR3aa: CASSLGASGSITGELFF
abundance: -; d_gene: -; j_gene: TRBJ1-1; v_gene: TRBV11-1; CDR3nt: TGTGCCAGCAGCTTAGGGTTTGACACCATAATGAACACTGAAGCTTTCTTT; CDR3aa: CASSLGFDTIMNTEAFF
abundance: -; d_gene: -; j_gene: TRBJ2-7; v_gene: TRBV5-1; CDR3nt: TGCGCCAGCAGCTTGGGGGTGACCTCCTACGAGCAGTACTTC; CDR3aa: CASSLGVTSYEQYF
abundance: -; d_gene: TRBD1; j_gene: TRBJ2-7; v_gene: TRBV6-5; CDR3nt: TGTGCCAGCAGTCGCCGGACAGGGGGCTACGAGCAGTACTTC; CDR3aa: CASSRRTGGYEQYF
abundance: -; d_gene: TRBD1; j_gene: TRBJ1-3; v_gene: TRBV5-5; CDR3nt: TGTGCCAGCAGCGCGGGGGACAGTAATCCTGGAAACACCATATATTTT; CDR3aa: CASSAGDSNPGNTIYF
abundance: few; d_gene: -; j_gene: TRBJ2-6; v_gene: TRBV2; CDR3nt: TGTGCCAGCTTGTGGGACGGCTCTGGGGCCAACGTCCTGACTTTC; CDR3aa: CASLWDGSGANVLTF
abundance: few; d_gene: -; j_gene: TRBJ1-5; v_gene: TRBV2; CDR3nt: TGTGCCAGCAGTGAAGGGGACCCCTCTCGGCCCCAGCATTTT; CDR3aa: CASSEGDPSRPQHF
abundance: -; d_gene: -; j_gene: TRBJ1-1; v_gene: TRBV5-1; CDR3nt: TGCGCCAGCAGCTTGGGCGGGTCGGGCACTGAAGCTTTCTTT; CDR3aa: CASSLGGSGTEAFF
abundance: -; d_gene: -; j_gene: TRBJ2-7; v_gene: TRBV18; CDR3nt: TGTGCCAGCTCACCACTTTCGCAGTACGAGCAGTACTTC; CDR3aa: CASSPLSQYEQYF
abundance: -; d_gene: TRBD1; j_gene: TRBJ2-3; v_gene: TRBV11-3; CDR3nt: TGTGCCAGCGGCGGACAGGGAACAGATACGCAGTATTTT; CDR3aa: CASGGQGTDTQYF
abundance: -; d_gene: TRBD1; j_gene: TRBJ1-3; v_gene: TRBV6-5; CDR3nt: TGTGCCAGCAGTTACCGACAGGGAGGTCACACCATATATTTT; CDR3aa: CASSYRQGGHTIYF
abundance: -; d_gene: TRBD2; j_gene: TRBJ2-2; v_gene: TRBV6-6; CDR3nt: TGTGCCAGCAGTTACTGGGCGGGACTAGTCGAGGCGGAGCTGTTTTTT; CDR3aa: CASSYWAGLVEAELFF
abundance: once; d_gene: TRBD1; j_gene: TRBJ1-2; v_gene: TRBV27; CDR3nt: TGTGCCAGCAGATTGCGTGGGACAGGATTTAACTATGGCTACACCTTC; CDR3aa: CASRLRGTGFNYGYTF
abundance: -; d_gene: -; j_gene: TRBJ2-5; v_gene: TRBV11-2; CDR3nt: TGTGCCAGCAGCTTAGTTCACGGGAGATTCCAAGAGACCCAGTACTTC; CDR3aa: CASSLVHGRFQETQYF
abundance: -; d_gene: -; j_gene: TRBJ2-7; v_gene: TRBV5-4; CDR3nt: TGTGCCAGCAGCTTGGTTTCTGGGGGCTACGAGCAGTACTTC; CDR3aa: CASSLVSGGYEQYF
abundance: -; d_gene: TRBD2; j_gene: TRBJ2-1; v_gene: TRBV30; CDR3nt: TGTTCACTCTCCCAGGGACTAGGGATGGGGGAGCAGTTCTTC; CDR3aa: CSLSQGLGMGEQFF
abundance: once; d_gene: TRBD1; j_gene: TRBJ1-2; v_gene: TRBV28; CDR3nt: TGTGCCAGCACTCGGACAGGGTTTAACTATGGCTACACCTTC; CDR3aa: CASTRTGFNYGYTF
abundance: -; d_gene: TRBD1; j_gene: TRBJ1-2; v_gene: TRBV27; CDR3nt: TGTGCCAGCAAAGACAGGGGAGGGGGTGGCTACACCTTC; CDR3aa: CASKDRGGGGYTF
abundance: -; d_gene: TRBD2; j_gene: TRBJ2-1; v_gene: TRBV30; CDR3nt: TGTGCCTGGAGTGTTACTGGGACTAGCGGGATCGGTGAGCAGTTCTTC; CDR3aa: CAWSVTGTSGIGEQFF
abundance: few; d_gene: -; j_gene: TRBJ2-3; v_gene: TRBV9; CDR3nt: TGTGCCAGCACTAGGGGCACAGATACGCAGTATTTT; CDR3aa: CASTRGTDTQYF
abundance: -; d_gene: -; j_gene: TRBJ1-1; v_gene: TRBV4-2; CDR3nt: TGTGCCAGCAGCGGTATCGGGACCAACACTGAAGCTTTCTTT; CDR3aa: CASSGIGTNTEAFF
abundance: once; d_gene: TRBD1; j_gene: TRBJ1-1; v_gene: TRBV19; CDR3nt: TGTGCCAGTATTCTACAGGGGATGAACACTGAAGCTTTCTTT; CDR3aa: CASILQGMNTEAFF
abundance: few; d_gene: -; j_gene: TRBJ1-5; v_gene: TRBV28; CDR3nt: TGTGCCAGCAGTTTGATGGGCGGGGGGCGAAATCAGCCCCAGCATTTT; CDR3aa: CASSLMGGGRNQPQHF
abundance: -; d_gene: -; j_gene: TRBJ1-5; v_gene: TRBV6-6; CDR3nt: TGTGCCAGCAGCTCCGAGGGCAGGAGGATTCAGCCCCAGCATTTT; CDR3aa: CASSSEGRRIQPQHF
abundance: -; d_gene: -; j_gene: TRBJ2-3; v_gene: TRBV5-4; CDR3nt: TGTGCCAGCAGCTTGAGGGCCCTCACAGATACGCAGTATTTT; CDR3aa: CASSLRALTDTQYF
abundance: -; d_gene: -; j_gene: TRBJ2-1; v_gene: TRBV19; CDR3nt: TGTGCCAGTAGTATAGAACCCTCCTACAATGAGCAGTTCTTC; CDR3aa: CASSIEPSYNEQFF
abundance: -; d_gene: -; j_gene: TRBJ2-4; v_gene: TRBV7-9; CDR3nt: TGTGCCAGCAGCTTAGACAGCCCGCTAGCCAAAAACATTCAGTACTTC; CDR3aa: CASSLDSPLAKNIQYF
abundance: -; d_gene: -; j_gene: TRBJ2-2; v_gene: TRBV7-9; CDR3nt: TGTGCCAGCACCTGCTGGGACGCACCGAACACCGGGGAGCTGTTTTTT; CDR3aa: CASTCWDAPNTGELFF
abundance: once; d_gene: TRBD2; j_gene: TRBJ2-7; v_gene: TRBV4-3; CDR3nt: TGCGCCAGCAGCCAAGCCGGGACTAGCGCCTACGAGCAGTACTTC; CDR3aa: CASSQAGTSAYEQYF
abundance: -; d_gene: -; j_gene: TRBJ1-2; v_gene: TRBV28; CDR3nt: TGTGCCAGCAGTTTCAGGGTTTATGGCTACACCTTC; CDR3aa: CASSFRVYGYTF
abundance: -; d_gene: -; j_gene: TRBJ1-1; v_gene: TRBV25-1; CDR3nt: TGTGCCAGCAGTGAAACGGCAGCCATGAACACTGAAGCTTTCTTT; CDR3aa: CASSETAAMNTEAFF